These 22 T cell receptor beta chains came from one sample sequenced in a study of cytomegalovirus exposure and HLA in healthy donors. PCR used 60 Vbeta primers and 13 Jbeta primers. The assay was immunoSEQ multiplex PCR, and TCRdb's table has in-frame clones only and misses some. The sample holds some 120,000 clones; 80% are singletons and the top ten take 3% to 3.5%. Sequenced material: PBMCs. The receptor source for this set is a male donor in good health and CMV-seronegative.

This sequence joins TRBV4-2 and TRBJ2-2, with 11 bases fitting TRBD2. Per germline, CDR1 LGHNA and CDR2 YNFKEQ. The CDR3 has 19 residues. After removal of 0 bases from V and 1 base from J, the junction contained 7 bases not matched to a gene. CDR3 in DNA: TGTGCCAGCAGCCAAGAATCGTCTAGCGGGGGGTTGAACACCGGGGAGCTGTTTTTT. It codes for CASSQESSSGGLNTGELFF.

This chain joins TRBV25-1 and TRBJ2-3; 11 bases are a match to TRBD2. CDR1 is MGHDK and CDR2 is SYGVNS in the germline V gene. The junction had 9 bases not matched to a gene; V was cut back by 2 bases and J by 5 bases. The length of the CDR3 is 17 residues. Here the CDR3 reads CASSELAGGRLRDTQYF. In DNA form, the CDR3 reads TGTGCCAGCAGTGAACTAGCGGGAGGACGCCTAAGAGATACGCAGTATTTT. The complete variable domain, with remaining parts taken from reference TRBV25-1 and TRBJ2-3, reads EADIYQTPRYLVIGTGKKITLECSQTMGHDKMYWYQQDPGMELHLIHYSYGVNSTEKGDLSSESTVSRIRTEHFPLTLESARPSHTSQYLCASSELAGGRLRDTQYFGPGTRLTVL.

The chain recombines TRBV5-1 with TRBJ1-2; 9 bases align to TRBD1. The CDR3 length is 15 residues. The junction had 9 bases not matched to a gene; V was cut back by 3 bases and J by 6 bases. The V gene's germline CDR1 is SGHRS and CDR2 YFSETQ. CDR3 in amino acids: CASSSPGQGGHGYTF. As DNA, the CDR3 is TGCGCCAGCAGCTCACCGGGACAGGGTGGCCATGGCTACACCTTC.

The chain links TRBV19 to TRBJ1-3; no clear D gene. V lost 1 base to trimming and J lost 0 bases, with 7 bases between them. The CDR3 extends over 15 amino acids. Looked up from germline, CDR1 is LNHDA and CDR2 is SQIVND (reference sequence). The CDR3 protein is CASSIVGSSGNTIYF. DNA of the CDR3: TGTGCCAGTAGTATAGTTGGGAGCTCTGGAAACACCATATATTTT.

The chain links TRBV5-6 to TRBJ2-7; 7 bases are a match to TRBD2. J was trimmed by 0 bases and V by 1 base; bases with no gene match: 4. From germline, CDR1 is SGHDT and CDR2 YYEEEE. The CDR3 is 15 residues long. This CDR3 is CASSLYGEGSYEQYF. In DNA, the CDR3 is TGTGCCAGCAGCTTGTACGGGGAGGGCTCCTACGAGCAGTACTTC.

The chain links TRBV4-1 to TRBJ1-4; D gene uncertain. The V end was cut by 1 base, the J end by 5 bases, with 14 bases between. This CDR3 is built from 16 residues. From germline, CDR1 is MGHRA and CDR2 YSYEKL. The CDR3 sequence is CASSQGHSLTNEKLFF. CDR3 DNA sequence: TGCGCCAGCAGCCAAGGGCACAGCTTGACGAATGAAAAACTGTTTTTT.

This clone was seen only once. J is TRBJ2-7 and V is TRBV10-2; 9 nucleotides agree with TRBD1. This CDR3 is built from 16 residues. V was pared by 10 bases and J by 1 base, with 14 bases of the junction left unmatched. Germline CDR1 WSHSY, CDR2 SAAADI. The CDR3 DNA reads as TGCGCCACCGGGAGTAACCCGGGACAGGGTTCCTACGAGCAGTACTTC. The encoded protein is CATGSNPGQGSYEQYF.

This clone was observed a single time. One end of the junction does not line up with germline, which may come from a read error. The chain joins TRBV10-3 to TRBJ1-3; the D gene is possibly TRBD1 (5 bases). Germline values: CDR1 ENHRY, CDR2 SYGVKD. CDR3 length: 15 amino acids. CDR3 protein: CTISVGLLIGGTIYF. Here the CDR3 DNA reads TGTACCATCAGTGTGGGACTGCTTATCGGGGGCACCATATATTTT.

This clone appeared once. The chain has TRBV4-2 and TRBJ2-7; 14 bases are a match to TRBD2. The V and J ends lost 5 bases and 3 bases, in that order; junction bases with no gene match: 3. The V gene's germline CDR1 is LGHNA and CDR2 YNFKEQ. CDR3 size: 15 residues. CDR3 protein: CASSKGLAGDYEQYF. In DNA, the CDR3 is TGTGCCAGCAGCAAGGGACTAGCGGGAGACTACGAGCAGTACTTC.

The rearrangement joins TRBV6-5 to TRBJ2-7; the match to TRBD2 covers 10 bases. Germline V gene data show CDR1 as MNHEY and CDR2 as SVGAGI. The CDR3 runs 16 residues. V lost 0 bases, J lost 2 bases, and 4 bases stayed unmatched. In DNA, the CDR3 is TGTGCCAGCAGTTACTCAACTAGCGGGGCCCCCTACGAGCAGTACTTC. It specifies CASSYSTSGAPYEQYF.

The CDR3 spells CSVDGRQETQYF. Written as DNA, the CDR3 is TGCAGCGTTGATGGCAGACAAGAGACCCAGTACTTC. The V gene is TRBV29-1, the J gene TRBJ2-5; unclear D gene. Trimming pared 3 bases from V and 2 bases from J, leaving 7 bases between. Per germline, CDR1 SQVTM and CDR2 ANQGSEA. The CDR3 covers 12 residues. Looking up the rest from reference TRBV29-1 and TRBJ2-5 gives the full variable domain: SAVISQKPSRDICQRGTSLTIQCQVDSQVTMMFWYRQQPGQSLTLIATANQGSEATYESGFVIDKFPISRPNLTFSTLTVSNMSPEDSSIYLCSVDGRQETQYFGPGTRLLVL.

The V gene is TRBV11-2, the J gene TRBJ2-3, with D possibly matching TRBD1 (5 bases). The CDR3 covers 14 residues. Trimming left V 2 bases short and J 5 bases short, with 11 bases between. Looked up from germline, CDR1 is SGHAT and CDR2 is FQNNGV. The CDR3 DNA reads TGTGCCAGCAGCTTATTGACAGATCAAGATACGCAGTATTTT. Its protein is CASSLLTDQDTQYF.

The V call is TRBV4-3, the J call TRBJ2-3, with D possibly TRBD2 on 6 matching bases. This CDR3 is built from 16 residues. Germline CDR1 and CDR2: LGHNA and YSLEER. Between the trimmed V and J ends, which lost 4 bases and 0 bases, there was a span of 14 bases. CDR3 sequence: CASSLGTSSSTDTQYF. The CDR3 coding sequence is TGCGCCAGCAGCCTCGGGACTTCCTCTAGCACAGATACGCAGTATTTT.

This sequence joins TRBV29-1 and TRBJ1-2; 7 bases line up with TRBD1. Germline CDR1 SQVTM, CDR2 ANQGSEA. Trimming took 6 bases from V and 5 from J; bases not matched to a gene: 9. The CDR3 sequence is 13 residues long. The CDR3 DNA follows: TGCAGCGTGGCCGGGACAGAGCTTTATGGCTACACCTTC. Amino acid sequence: CSVAGTELYGYTF. The full variable domain, rest sourced from reference TRBV29-1 and TRBJ1-2, is SAVISQKPSRDICQRGTSLTIQCQVDSQVTMMFWYRQQPGQSLTLIATANQGSEATYESGFVIDKFPISRPNLTFSTLTVSNMSPEDSSIYLCSVAGTELYGYTFGSGTRLTVV.

The chain is built from TRBV19 and TRBJ2-2; weak D call: TRBD1 (6 bases). CDR1 and CDR2 (germline): LNHDA, SQIVND (reference sequence). This CDR3 region has 16 residues. V was pared by 5 bases and J by 2 bases, with 15 bases between. CDR3 nucleotide sequence: TGTGCCAGTAGTCTAAGGTCAGGGGATAACACCGGGGAGCTGTTTTTT. Encoded protein: CASSLRSGDNTGELFF.

The chain uses TRBV27 and TRBJ2-1; tentatively, D is TRBD2 (6 bases). This CDR3 is 12 amino acids long. Trimming shortened V by 3 bases and J by 6 bases, and 6 bases separated the two germline ends. Germline loops: CDR1 MNHEY, CDR2 SMNVEV (reference sequence). For the CDR3, the DNA is TGTGCCAGCAGTTTCGGGGGCAATGAGCAGTTCTTC. This codes for CASSFGGNEQFF.

The chain joins TRBV11-3 to TRBJ2-3, with 16 bases that match TRBD2. Trimming took 3 bases from V and 1 from J; bases not matched to a gene: 4. Germline values: CDR1 SGHNT, CDR2 YENEEA. The CDR3 extends over 18 amino acids. The CDR3 loop reads CASSLGLAGGEGTDTQYF. CDR3 bases: TGTGCCAGCAGCTTGGGACTAGCGGGAGGGGAGGGCACAGATACGCAGTATTTT.

J is TRBJ1-5 and V is TRBV7-2; 9 bases are a match to TRBD1. The CDR3 runs 16 residues. V shed 4 bases and J 4 bases; nucleotides not matched to a gene: 8. CDR1 SGHTA and CDR2 FQGNSA come from the germline V gene. CDR3 sequence (DNA): TGTGCCAGCAGCTGGCTAGACAGGGGGGCTAATCAGCCCCAGCATTTT. Its translation is CASSWLDRGANQPQHF.

The V call is TRBV7-2, the J call TRBJ2-1, with unresolved D. The germline CDR1 and CDR2 sequences are SGHTA and FQGNSA. This CDR3 comprises 16 residues. V shed 1 base and J shed 4 bases, with 14 bases lying between them. The CDR3 sequence is CASSLDGPGPYNEQFF. For the CDR3, the DNA is TGTGCCAGCAGCTTAGATGGGCCTGGTCCTTACAATGAGCAGTTCTTC.

The rearrangement links TRBV25-1 to TRBJ1-2; 8 bases are shared with TRBD1. The CDR3 is made up of 14 amino acids. V lost 5 bases and J lost 8; bases outside the gene matches: 10. From germline, CDR1 is MGHDK and CDR2 SYGVNS. In DNA, the CDR3 is TGTGCCAGCAGTCCAGGGACAGGAATGGAAGGCTACACCTTC. Its protein is CASSPGTGMEGYTF.

This rearrangement joins TRBV7-2 to TRBJ2-1; possible D gene TRBD2, 6 bases. The CDR3 consists of 13 residues. Germline CDR1 and CDR2: SGHTA and FQGNSA. Trimming removed 5 bases from V and 4 bases from J, with 9 bases in between. The chain's CDR3 is CASSGTPYNEQFF. The CDR3, as DNA: TGTGCCAGCAGCGGGACTCCTTACAATGAGCAGTTCTTC.

This chain connects TRBV4-3 to TRBJ2-3, with D unresolved. The CDR3 is 13 residues long. Trimming left V 0 bases short and J 9 bases short, with 10 bases between. The germline CDR1 and CDR2 sequences are LGHNA and YSLEER. CDR3 sequence (DNA): TGCGCCAGCAGCCAAGAGTCCTACGGGACGCAGTATTTT. Protein product: CASSQESYGTQYF.